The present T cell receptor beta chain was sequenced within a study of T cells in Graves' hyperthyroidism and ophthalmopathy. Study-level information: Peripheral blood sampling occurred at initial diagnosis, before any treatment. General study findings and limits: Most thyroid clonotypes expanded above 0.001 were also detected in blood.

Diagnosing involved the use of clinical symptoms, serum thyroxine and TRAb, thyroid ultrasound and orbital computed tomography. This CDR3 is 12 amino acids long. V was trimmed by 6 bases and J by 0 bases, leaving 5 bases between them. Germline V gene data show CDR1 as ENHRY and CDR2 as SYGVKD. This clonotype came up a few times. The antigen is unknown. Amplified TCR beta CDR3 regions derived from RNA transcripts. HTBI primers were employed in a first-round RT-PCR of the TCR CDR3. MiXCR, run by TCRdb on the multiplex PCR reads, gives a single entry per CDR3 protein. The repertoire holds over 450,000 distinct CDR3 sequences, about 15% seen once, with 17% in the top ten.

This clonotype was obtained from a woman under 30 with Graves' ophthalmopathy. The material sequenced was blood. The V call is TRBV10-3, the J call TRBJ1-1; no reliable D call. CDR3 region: CAISRLNTEAFF. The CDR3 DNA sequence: TGTGCCATCAGCCGGCTGAACACTGAAGCTTTCTTT.